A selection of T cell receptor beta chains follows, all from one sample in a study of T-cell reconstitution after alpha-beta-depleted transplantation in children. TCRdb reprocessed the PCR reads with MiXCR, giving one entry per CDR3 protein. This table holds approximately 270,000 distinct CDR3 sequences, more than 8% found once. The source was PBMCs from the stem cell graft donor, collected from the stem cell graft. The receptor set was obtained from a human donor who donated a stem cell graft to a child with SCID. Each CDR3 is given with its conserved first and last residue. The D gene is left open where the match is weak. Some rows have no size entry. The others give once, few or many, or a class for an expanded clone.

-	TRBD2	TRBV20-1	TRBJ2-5	CSARASGGFQETQYF	TGCAGTGCTAGAGCTAGCGGGGGGTTCCAAGAGACCCAGTACTTC
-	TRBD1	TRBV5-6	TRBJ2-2	CASSSGTGLWELFF	TGTGCCAGCAGTTCCGGGACAGGGCTTTGGGAGCTGTTTTTT
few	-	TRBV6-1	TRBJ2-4	CATDVGLARGKNIQYF	TGTGCCACCGACGTAGGGCTAGCGAGAGGCAAAAACATTCAGTACTTC
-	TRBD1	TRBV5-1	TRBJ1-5	CASSPGTGGPNQPQHF	TGCGCCAGCAGCCCCGGGACAGGGGGCCCCAATCAGCCCCAGCATTTT
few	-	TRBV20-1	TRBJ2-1	CSASPPRATGNPYNEQFF	TGCAGTGCTAGCCCCCCCAGAGCTACGGGGAACCCTTACAATGAGCAGTTCTTC
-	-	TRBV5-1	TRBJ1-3	CDSSLASDSGNTIYF	TGCGACAGCAGCTTGGCCAGTGACTCTGGAAACACCATATATTTT
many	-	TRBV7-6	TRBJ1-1	CASSPMNTEAFF	TGTGCCAGCAGTCCCATGAACACTGAAGCTTTCTTT
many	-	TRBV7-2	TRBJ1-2	CASSLSGANYGYTF	TGTGCCAGCAGCTTGAGCGGGGCCAACTATGGCTACACCTTC
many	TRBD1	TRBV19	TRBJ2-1	CASSSRTGRNEQFF	TGTGCCAGTAGTTCCCGGACAGGGAGAAATGAGCAGTTCTTC
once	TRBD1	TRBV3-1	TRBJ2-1	CASSQVAPDRDGWGNEQFF	TGTGCCAGCAGCCAAGTCGCTCCAGACAGGGACGGTTGGGGCAATGAGCAGTTCTTC
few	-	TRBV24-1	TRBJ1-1	CATSDTPGRMAFEAFF	TGTGCCACCAGTGATACCCCGGGGCGAATGGCCTTCGAAGCTTTCTTT
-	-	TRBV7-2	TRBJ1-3	CASSLVAGAGGNTIYF	TGTGCCAGCAGCTTAGTGGCAGGGGCCGGAGGAAACACCATATATTTT
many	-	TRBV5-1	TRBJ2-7	CASSHGIAYEQYF	TGCGCCAGCAGCCACGGGATCGCCTACGAGCAGTACTTC
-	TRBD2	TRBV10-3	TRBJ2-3	CAIRPASGLTDTQYF	TGTGCCATCCGTCCGGCTAGCGGTCTCACAGATACGCAGTATTTT
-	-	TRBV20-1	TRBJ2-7	CSASDPREQYF	TGCAGTGCTAGCGACCCCAGGGAGCAGTACTTC
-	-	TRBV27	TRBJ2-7	CASSFSTNYEQYF	TGTGCCAGCAGTTTTTCGACGAACTACGAGCAGTACTTC
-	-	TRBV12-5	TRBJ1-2	CASGYLDNYGYTF	TGTGCTAGTGGTTATCTGGATAACTATGGCTACACCTTC
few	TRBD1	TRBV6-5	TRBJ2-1	CASSYSRGPNNEQFF	TGTGCCAGCAGTTACTCGAGGGGGCCGAACAATGAGCAGTTCTTC
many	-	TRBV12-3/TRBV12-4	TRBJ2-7	CASSLGNRYEQYF	TGTGCCAGCAGTTTAGGGAACCGCTACGAGCAGTACTTC
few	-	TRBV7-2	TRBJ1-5	CASSLDGLNQPQHF	TGTGCCAGCAGCTTAGACGGGCTCAATCAGCCCCAGCATTTT
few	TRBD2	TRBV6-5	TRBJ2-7	CASSSSGVGTYEQYF	TGTGCCAGCAGTTCTAGCGGGGTAGGGACCTACGAGCAGTACTTC
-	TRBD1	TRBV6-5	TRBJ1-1	CASSSPGQGGTEAFF	TGTGCCAGCAGCTCGCCGGGACAGGGGGGGACTGAAGCTTTCTTT
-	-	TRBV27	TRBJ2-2	CASRTTHTGELFF	TGTGCCAGCAGAACGACTCACACCGGGGAGCTGTTTTTT
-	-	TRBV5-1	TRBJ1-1	CASSFQGSDTEAFF	TGCGCCAGCAGCTTCCAGGGGTCGGACACTGAAGCTTTCTTT
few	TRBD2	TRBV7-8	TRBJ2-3	CASSLTSGGAGGDTQYF	TGTGCCAGCAGCTTAACTAGCGGGGGGGCCGGTGGAGATACGCAGTATTTT
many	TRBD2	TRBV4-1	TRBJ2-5	CASSHPGLAGGPNQETQYF	TGCGCCAGCAGCCATCCGGGACTAGCGGGGGGTCCTAACCAAGAGACCCAGTACTTC
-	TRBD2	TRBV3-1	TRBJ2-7	CASSQNSGASYEQYF	TGTGCCAGCAGCCAAAATAGCGGGGCCTCCTACGAGCAGTACTTC
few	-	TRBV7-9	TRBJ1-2	CASSFDQGGYGYTF	TGTGCCAGCAGCTTTGACCAGGGAGGCTATGGCTACACCTTC
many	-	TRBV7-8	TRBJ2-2	CASRSGLTGELFF	TGTGCCAGCAGATCAGGGTTAACCGGGGAGCTGTTTTTT
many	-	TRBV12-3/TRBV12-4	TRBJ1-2	CASSPGFDRYGYTF	TGTGCCAGCAGCCCCGGATTCGATCGCTATGGCTACACCTTC
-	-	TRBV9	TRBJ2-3	CASSPQDTDTQYF	TGTGCCAGCAGCCCCCAGGACACAGATACGCAGTATTTT